Described below is a single T cell receptor (beta chain) sequence and its context. Its binding antigen is unknown. Base-call qualities are not available, and no considerably larger clone is one nucleotide away. Patients with autoimmune disease history or receiving systemic immunosuppression were excluded from the trial. Peripheral blood for TCR sequencing was collected from all dose cohorts at baseline, on cycle 4 day 1, and on cycle 7 day 1. The samples were drawn from a first-in-human, open-label, multicenter phase I dose-escalation trial of ivuxolimab. Adults with locally advanced or metastatic melanoma, renal cell carcinoma, hepatocellular carcinoma or head and neck squamous cell carcinoma were enrolled in the trial. Before TCR sequencing, CD4+ T cells and CD8+ T cells were sorted from peripheral blood as separate populations. This specimen belongs to a study of OX40 agonist ivuxolimab in advanced cancers. With respect to the entire study: Ivuxolimab was an agonistic, fully human IgG2 monoclonal antibody directed against OX40 (CD134), a costimulatory receptor. Intravenous ivuxolimab was administered to patients every 2 weeks at six dose levels: 0.01, 0.1, 0.3, 1.5, 3 and 10 mg/kg. Of the roughly 50 dose-escalation patients, hepatocellular carcinoma was present in approximately 20, melanoma in roughly 15, renal cell carcinoma in 9 and head and neck cancer in 9. The dose-escalation cohort was around 84% male with a mean age of around 64 years, ranging from roughly 23 to 85. Prior anti-PD-1, anti-PD-L1 or anti-CTLA-4 therapy was permitted, and approximately 41% of dose-escalation patients had received checkpoint inhibitors. Three dose-escalation patients achieved partial responses, one with hepatocellular carcinoma and two with cutaneous melanoma. Peripheral TCRbeta sequencing was intended to test whether TCR sequence diversity was altered and clonal T-cell expansion was caused by ivuxolimab. The paper reports the monotherapy dose-escalation portion (N of about 47 patients) of the phase I ivuxolimab trial. What the work shows at the level of the full study, not this receptor alone: On average, CD8+ T cells showed more expanded clones than CD4+ T cells after ivuxolimab. In the 0.1-3.0 mg/kg groups, partial responders were among the patients with the lowest normalized peripheral clonal expansion, particularly in CD8+ T cells. Low levels of normalized T-cell clonal expansion were also seen in some patients who did not respond. The antigen specificity of the peripheral T cells that underwent clonal expansion was not determined. At doses from 0.1 to 3.0 mg/kg, clonal expansion was seen in both CD4+ and CD8+ blood T cells between baseline and week 6.

CDR1 MGHRA and CDR2 YSYEKL were looked up in the germline V gene. Its CDR3 holds 16 amino acids, cysteine through phenylalanine. Of the read, only the CDR3 DNA is kept; its 48 bases are in frame from base 1. Compared with germline, V lacks 6 bases and J lacks 2 bases; bases without a gene match: 9. To sequence the TCRbeta CDR3 region, genomic DNA was isolated from the sorted cells. The immunoSEQ Assay was used for sequencing of TCRbeta CDR3 regions. TCRdb retrieved this table from immuneACCESS and kept in-frame rearrangements only. Not all clones are present; in checked studies, unresolved V genes account for under half, and no reason is known for the remainder. The sample table records 35,000 to 45,000 clones; roughly 87% of these occur just once. Roughly 20% of the sample is in the top ten clones.

The sequence derives from an adult with an advanced solid tumor such as melanoma, head and neck, liver or kidney cancer. Here the chain combines TRBV4-1 and TRBJ1-5, with 8 bases matching TRBD1. The sequencing used CD4+ or CD8+ T cells sorted from blood, collected in a trial of the OX40 agonist ivuxolimab. The CDR3 corresponds to CASSPEPGQGNQPQHF. DNA sequence: TGCGCCAGCAGTCCGGAGCCGGGACAGGGCAATCAGCCCCAGCATTTT.